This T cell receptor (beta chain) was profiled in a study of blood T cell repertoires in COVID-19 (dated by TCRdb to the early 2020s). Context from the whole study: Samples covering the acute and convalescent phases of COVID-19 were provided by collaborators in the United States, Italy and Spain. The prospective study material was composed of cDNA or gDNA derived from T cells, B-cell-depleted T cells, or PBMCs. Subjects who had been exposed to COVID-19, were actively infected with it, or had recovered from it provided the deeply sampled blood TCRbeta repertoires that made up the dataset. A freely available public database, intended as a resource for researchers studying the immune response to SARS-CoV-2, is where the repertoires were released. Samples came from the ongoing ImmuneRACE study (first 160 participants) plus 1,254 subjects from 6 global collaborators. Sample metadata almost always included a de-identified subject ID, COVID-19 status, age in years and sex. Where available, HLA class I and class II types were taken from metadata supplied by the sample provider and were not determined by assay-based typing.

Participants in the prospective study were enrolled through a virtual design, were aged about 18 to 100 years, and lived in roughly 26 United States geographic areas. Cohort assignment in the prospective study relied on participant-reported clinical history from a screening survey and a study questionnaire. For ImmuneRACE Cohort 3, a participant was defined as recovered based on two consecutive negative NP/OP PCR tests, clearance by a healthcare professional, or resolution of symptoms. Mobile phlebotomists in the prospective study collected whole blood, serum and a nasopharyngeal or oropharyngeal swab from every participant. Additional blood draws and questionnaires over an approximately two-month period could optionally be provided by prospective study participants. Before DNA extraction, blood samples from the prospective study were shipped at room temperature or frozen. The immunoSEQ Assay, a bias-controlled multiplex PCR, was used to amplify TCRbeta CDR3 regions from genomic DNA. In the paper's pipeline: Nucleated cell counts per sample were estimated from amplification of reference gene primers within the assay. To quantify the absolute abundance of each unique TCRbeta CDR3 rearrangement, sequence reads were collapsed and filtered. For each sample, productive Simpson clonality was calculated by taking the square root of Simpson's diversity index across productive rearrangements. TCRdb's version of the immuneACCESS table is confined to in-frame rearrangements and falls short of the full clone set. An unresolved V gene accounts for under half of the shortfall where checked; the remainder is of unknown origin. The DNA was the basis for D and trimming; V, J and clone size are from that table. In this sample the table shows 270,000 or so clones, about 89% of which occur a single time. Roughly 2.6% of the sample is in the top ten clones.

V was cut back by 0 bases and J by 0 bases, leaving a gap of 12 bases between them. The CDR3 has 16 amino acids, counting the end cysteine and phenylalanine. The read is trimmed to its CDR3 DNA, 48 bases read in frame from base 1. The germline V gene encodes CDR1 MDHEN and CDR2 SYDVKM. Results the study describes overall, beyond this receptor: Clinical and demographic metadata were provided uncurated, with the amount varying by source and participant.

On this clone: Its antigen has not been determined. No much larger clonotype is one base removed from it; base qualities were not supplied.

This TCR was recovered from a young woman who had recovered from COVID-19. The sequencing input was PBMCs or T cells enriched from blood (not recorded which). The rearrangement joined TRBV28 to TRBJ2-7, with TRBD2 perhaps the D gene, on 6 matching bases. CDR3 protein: CASSLWGRQSSYEQYF. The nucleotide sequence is TGTGCCAGCAGTTTATGGGGGAGGCAAAGCTCCTACGAGCAGTACTTC.